Here is one T cell receptor (beta chain) with its context. This sample stems from a study of T cells expressing NK-cell markers. Germline CDR1 DFQATT, CDR2 SNEGSKA (reference sequence). This CDR3 is built from 14 residues. Reanalyzing the 5' RACE reads, TCRdb keeps one entry per CDR3 protein, without DNA. This sample lists around 550,000 distinct CDR3 sequences; its ten largest clones have 3% to 4.5%. The sequence was obtained from a man younger than 35 in good health. The material sequenced was blood T cells: a sorted CD56 or NKG2C T cell subset, CD4+ or CD8+ T cells, or bulk PBMC T cells (not recorded which). V and J are TRBV20-1 and TRBJ2-1; TCRdb proposes TRBD2, but this gene call is untestable without DNA. CDR3 residues: CSARGLDVYNEQFF.